This T cell receptor (beta chain) stems from a study of CD8 T cells in ankylosing spondylitis. The CDR3 extends over 12 amino acids. Trimming cost V 1 base and J 4 bases, with 5 bases left between them. At least ten counts were recorded for this clonotype. One entry per CDR3 protein, called by TCRdb with MiXCR from the 5' RACE reads. The table has about 100,000 distinct CDR3 sequences, over 6.5% seen once; the top ten hold approximately 9.7%. The rearrangement joins TRBV12-3 or TRBV12-4 to TRBJ2-7; D is unresolved. Material for sequencing was blood, either unsorted or a sorted T cell fraction (not recorded which). The receptor comes from a male donor with ankylosing spondylitis or in good health (not recorded which). Here the CDR3 DNA reads TGTGCCAGCAGTTTAGTCGTTTACGAGCAGTACTTC. This sequence encodes CASSLVVYEQYF.